The rows below give T cell receptor beta chains drawn from one sample of a study of OX40 agonist ivuxolimab in advanced cancers. Sequencing was performed with immunoSEQ multiplex PCR; in TCRdb, only in-frame clones are kept and a portion is missing. The sample carries some 50,000 clones, around 90% recorded once. Sequenced here: CD4+ or CD8+ T cells sorted from blood, sampled in a trial of the OX40 agonist ivuxolimab. These receptors were collected from an adult with an advanced solid tumor such as melanoma, head and neck, liver or kidney cancer. CDR3s include the opening cysteine and the closing phenylalanine or tryptophan. The D gene is left open where the match is weak. Some rows mark clone size as missing; the rest say once, few, many or name a class of expanded clone.

clone_size	j_call	v_call	d_call	cdr3_nt	cdr3_aa
.	TRBJ2-2	TRBV10-3	.	TGTGCCAAACGGGAGCAGCGGACCGGGGAGCTGTTTTTT	CAKREQRTGELFF
once	TRBJ2-7	TRBV6-1	TRBD1	TGTGCCAGCAAGTTAAGGGACAGCCTCGAGCAGTACTTC	CASKLRDSLEQYF
.	TRBJ2-3	TRBV10-2	TRBD1	TGCGCCAGCAGTGAGATAACCGGACAGGGGCGGGATACGCAGTATTTT	CASSEITGQGRDTQYF
.	TRBJ1-1	TRBV10-2	.	TGCGCCAGCCGGGCGGGTGAAGCTTTCTTT	CASRAGEAFF
.	TRBJ1-6	TRBV6-5	.	TGTGCCAGCAGTTTTGCCGACACGAATTCACCCCTCCACTTT	CASSFADTNSPLHF
few	TRBJ2-2	TRBV6-5	.	TGTGCCAGCTGGCGTGCGAACACCGGGGAGCTGTTTTTT	CASWRANTGELFF
.	TRBJ2-7	TRBV6-5	TRBD1	TGTGCCAGCAGTTCCGGGGACAGCTCCTACGAGCAGTACTTC	CASSSGDSSYEQYF
.	TRBJ2-5	TRBV9	.	TGTGCCAGTAACAGGGGAGGGGAGACCCAGTACTTC	CASNRGGETQYF
.	TRBJ2-7	TRBV2	TRBD1	TGTGCCAGCAGCCGGGACAGGGGCTACGAGCAGTACTTC	CASSRDRGYEQYF
.	TRBJ2-3	TRBV10-3	.	TGTGCCATCAGTGGCGGGGAAACTAGCACAGATACGCAGTATTTT	CAISGGETSTDTQYF
.	TRBJ1-5	TRBV6-1	.	TGTGCCAGCAGTGAAGACGGACAGCCCAATCAGCCCCAGCATTTT	CASSEDGQPNQPQHF
.	TRBJ2-5	TRBV7-2	.	TGTGCCAGCAGCTTAGTCGGTGGTGAGACCCAGTACTTC	CASSLVGGETQYF
.	TRBJ1-3	TRBV5-8	.	TGTGCCAGCAGCCGTATGGACAGCTCTGGAAACACCATATATTTT	CASSRMDSSGNTIYF
.	TRBJ2-2	TRBV19	.	TGTGCCAGTAGACCCGGGGCCGGGAGCGCGAACACCGGGGAGCTGTTTTTT	CASRPGAGSANTGELFF
.	TRBJ1-4	TRBV6-1	.	TGTGCCAGCAGTGGAGACGGATTTGAAAAACTGTTTTTT	CASSGDGFEKLFF
.	TRBJ2-1	TRBV7-9	TRBD2	TGTGCCAGCAGCTTCCAGCGCAGCGGGAGCCGCGGATACAATGAGCAGTTCTTC	CASSFQRSGSRGYNEQFF
.	TRBJ1-3	TRBV9	.	TGTGCCAGCAGCTCCCAGTGGATTGGCGGGGGGTCTGGAAACACCATATATTTT	CASSSQWIGGGSGNTIYF